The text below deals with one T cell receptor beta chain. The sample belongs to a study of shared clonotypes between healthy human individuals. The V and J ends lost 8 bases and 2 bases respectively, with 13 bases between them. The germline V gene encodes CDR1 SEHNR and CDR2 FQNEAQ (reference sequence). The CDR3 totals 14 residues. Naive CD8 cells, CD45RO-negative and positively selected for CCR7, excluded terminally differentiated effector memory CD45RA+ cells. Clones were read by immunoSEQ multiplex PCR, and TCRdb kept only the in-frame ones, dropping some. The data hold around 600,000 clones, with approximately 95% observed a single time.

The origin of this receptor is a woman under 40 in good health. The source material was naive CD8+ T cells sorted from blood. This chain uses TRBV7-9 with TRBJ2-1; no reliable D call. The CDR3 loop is CASEATWPYNEQFF. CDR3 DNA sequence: TGTGCCAGCGAGGCAACCTGGCCCTACAATGAGCAGTTCTTC.